This entry features one T cell receptor (beta chain) sequence. Other DNA sequences from this sample encode an identical CDR3 as well. The data belong to a study of blood T cell repertoires in COVID-19. The repertoire was sequenced with immunoSEQ multiplex PCR; TCRdb's copy has only in-frame clones and lacks some. The sample yields hundreds of thousands of clones, about 89% seen once. The TCR comes from a man aged 40-55 years with acute or convalescent COVID-19. The sequencing sample was made of peripheral blood.

DNA for the CDR3: TGCGCCAGCAGCTTGGGAACAGGGGGCACTGAAGCTTTCTTT. This encodes CASSLGTGGTEAFF. The chain joins TRBV5-1 to TRBJ1-1, with 8 bases aligning to TRBD1. The CDR3 consists of 14 residues. Germline CDR1 is SGHRS and CDR2 is YFSETQ. Unmatched junction bases numbered 2, after V lost 0 bases and J lost 4 bases. The entire variable domain, with the rest obtained from reference TRBV5-1 and TRBJ1-1, is as follows: KAGVTQTPRYLIKTRGQQVTLSCSPISGHRSVSWYQQTPGQGLQFLFEYFSETQRNKGNFPGRFSGRQFSNSRSEMNVSTLELGDSALYLCASSLGTGGTEAFFGQGTRLTVV.